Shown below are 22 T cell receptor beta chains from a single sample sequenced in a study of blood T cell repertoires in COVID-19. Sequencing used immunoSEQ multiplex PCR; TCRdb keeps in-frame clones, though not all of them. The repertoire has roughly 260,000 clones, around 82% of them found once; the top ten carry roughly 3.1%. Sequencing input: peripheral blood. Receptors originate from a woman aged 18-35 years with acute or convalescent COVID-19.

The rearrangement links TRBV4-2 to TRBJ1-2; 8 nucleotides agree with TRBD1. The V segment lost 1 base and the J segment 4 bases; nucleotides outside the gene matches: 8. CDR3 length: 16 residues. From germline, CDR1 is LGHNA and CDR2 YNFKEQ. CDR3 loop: CASSQVQGAPGYGYTF. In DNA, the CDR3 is TGTGCCAGCAGCCAAGTTCAGGGGGCGCCCGGCTATGGCTACACCTTC.

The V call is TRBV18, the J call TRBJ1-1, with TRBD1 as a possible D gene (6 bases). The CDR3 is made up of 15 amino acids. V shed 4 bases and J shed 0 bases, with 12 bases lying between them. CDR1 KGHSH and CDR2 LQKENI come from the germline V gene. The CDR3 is CASSHAGAMNTEAFF. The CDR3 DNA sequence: TGTGCCAGCTCACACGCGGGGGCCATGAACACTGAAGCTTTCTTT.

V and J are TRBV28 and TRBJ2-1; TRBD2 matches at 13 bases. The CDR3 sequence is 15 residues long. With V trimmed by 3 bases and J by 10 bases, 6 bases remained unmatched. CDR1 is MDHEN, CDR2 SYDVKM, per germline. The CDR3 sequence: CASSFITSGRAEQFF. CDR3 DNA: TGTGCCAGCAGTTTTATCACTAGCGGGAGGGCCGAGCAGTTCTTC.

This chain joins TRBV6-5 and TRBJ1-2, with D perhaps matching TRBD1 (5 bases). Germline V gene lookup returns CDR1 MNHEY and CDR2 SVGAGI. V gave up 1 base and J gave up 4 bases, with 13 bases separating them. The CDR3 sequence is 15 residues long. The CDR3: CASSYYAGLGYGYTF. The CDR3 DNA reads TGTGCCAGCAGTTACTACGCAGGGTTAGGCTATGGCTACACCTTC.

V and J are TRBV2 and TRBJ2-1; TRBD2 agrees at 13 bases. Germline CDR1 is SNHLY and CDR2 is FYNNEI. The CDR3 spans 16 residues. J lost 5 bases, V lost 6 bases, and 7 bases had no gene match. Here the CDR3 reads CASRSPGLAGNNEQFF. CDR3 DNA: TGTGCCAGCAGGTCTCCGGGACTAGCGGGGAACAATGAGCAGTTCTTC.

The CDR3 nucleotides are TGTGCCAGCAGCTTAGTCGAGGGACAGGGCTCTGGCTACACCTTC. Its translation is CASSLVEGQGSGYTF. This sequence joins TRBV7-2 and TRBJ1-2, with TRBD1 matching 9 bases. CDR1 and CDR2 from the germline V gene are SGHTA and FQGNSA. The ends lost 1 base at V and 7 bases at J; junction bases unmatched: 7. This CDR3 contains 15 residues.

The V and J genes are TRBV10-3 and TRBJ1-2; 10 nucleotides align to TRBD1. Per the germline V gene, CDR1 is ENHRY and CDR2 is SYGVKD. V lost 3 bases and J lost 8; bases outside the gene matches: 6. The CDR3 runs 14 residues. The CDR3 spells CAISDDRGRRGYTF. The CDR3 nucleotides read TGTGCCATCAGTGACGACAGGGGGCGCCGGGGCTACACCTTC.

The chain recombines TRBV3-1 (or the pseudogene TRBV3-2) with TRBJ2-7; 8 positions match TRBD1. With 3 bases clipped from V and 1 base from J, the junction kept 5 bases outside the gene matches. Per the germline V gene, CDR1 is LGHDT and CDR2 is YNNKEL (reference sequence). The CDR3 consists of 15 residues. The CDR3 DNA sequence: TGTGCCAGCAGCCAGAGGGGGACAGGATCCTACGAGCAGTACTTC. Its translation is CASSQRGTGSYEQYF.

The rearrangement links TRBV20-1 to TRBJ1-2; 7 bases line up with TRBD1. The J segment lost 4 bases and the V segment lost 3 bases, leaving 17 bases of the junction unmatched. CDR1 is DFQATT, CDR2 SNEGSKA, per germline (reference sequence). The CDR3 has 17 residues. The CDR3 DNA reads TGCAGTGCTAGTTTCATCAGACTGGGACAGAGAACCTATGGCTACACCTTC. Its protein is CSASFIRLGQRTYGYTF.

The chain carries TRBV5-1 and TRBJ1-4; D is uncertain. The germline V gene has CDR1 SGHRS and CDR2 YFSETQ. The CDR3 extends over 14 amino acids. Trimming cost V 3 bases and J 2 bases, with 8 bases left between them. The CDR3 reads CASSSGSTNEKLFF. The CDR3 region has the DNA TGCGCCAGCAGCTCGGGGAGTACTAATGAAAAACTGTTTTTT. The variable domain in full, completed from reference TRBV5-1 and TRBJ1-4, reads KAGVTQTPRYLIKTRGQQVTLSCSPISGHRSVSWYQQTPGQGLQFLFEYFSETQRNKGNFPGRFSGRQFSNSRSEMNVSTLELGDSALYLCASSSGSTNEKLFFGSGTQLSVL.

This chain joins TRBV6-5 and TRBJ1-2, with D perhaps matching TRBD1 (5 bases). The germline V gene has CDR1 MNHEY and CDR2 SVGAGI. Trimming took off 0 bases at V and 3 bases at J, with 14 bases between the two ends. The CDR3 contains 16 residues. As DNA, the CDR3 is TGTGCCAGCAGTTACTCTTGGGTCAGGGATTACTATGGCTACACCTTC. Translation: CASSYSWVRDYYGYTF.

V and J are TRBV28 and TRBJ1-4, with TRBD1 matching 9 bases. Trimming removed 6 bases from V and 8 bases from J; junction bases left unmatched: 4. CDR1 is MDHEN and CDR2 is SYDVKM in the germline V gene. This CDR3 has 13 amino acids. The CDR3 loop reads CASSGQGNEKLFF. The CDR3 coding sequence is TGTGCCAGCAGCGGACAGGGGAACGAAAAACTGTTTTTT.

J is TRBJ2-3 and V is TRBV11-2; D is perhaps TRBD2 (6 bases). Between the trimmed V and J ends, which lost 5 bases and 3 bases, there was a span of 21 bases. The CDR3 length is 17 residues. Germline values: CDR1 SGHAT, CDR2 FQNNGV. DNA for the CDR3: TGTGCCAGCAGCGTTGGACCGACGGGAGTGGGGACAGATACGCAGTATTTT. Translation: CASSVGPTGVGTDTQYF.

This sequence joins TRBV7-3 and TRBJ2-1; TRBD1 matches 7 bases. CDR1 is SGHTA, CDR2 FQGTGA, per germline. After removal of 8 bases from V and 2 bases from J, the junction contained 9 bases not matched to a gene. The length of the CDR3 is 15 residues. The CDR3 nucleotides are TGTGCCAGCTCCCGGACAGGTGTTACCTACAATGAGCAGTTCTTC. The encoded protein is CASSRTGVTYNEQFF.

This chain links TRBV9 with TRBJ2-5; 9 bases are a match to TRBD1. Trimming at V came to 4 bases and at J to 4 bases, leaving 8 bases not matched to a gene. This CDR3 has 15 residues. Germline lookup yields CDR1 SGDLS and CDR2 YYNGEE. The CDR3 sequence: CASSPGTGISETQYF. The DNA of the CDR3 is TGTGCCAGCAGCCCCGGGACAGGGATCTCAGAGACCCAGTACTTC. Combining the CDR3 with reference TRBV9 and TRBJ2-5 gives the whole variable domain DSGVTQTPKHLITATGQRVTLRCSPRSGDLSVYWYQQSLDQGLQFLIQYYNGEERAKGNILERFSAQQFPDLHSELNLSSLELGDSALYFCASSPGTGISETQYFGPGTRLLVL.

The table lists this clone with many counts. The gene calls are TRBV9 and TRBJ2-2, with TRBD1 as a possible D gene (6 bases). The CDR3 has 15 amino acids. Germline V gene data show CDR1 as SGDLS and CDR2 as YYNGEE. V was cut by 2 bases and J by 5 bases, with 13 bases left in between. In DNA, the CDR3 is TGTGCCAGCAGCGTGGGGCAGGGGTGGACCGGGGAGCTGTTTTTT. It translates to CASSVGQGWTGELFF.

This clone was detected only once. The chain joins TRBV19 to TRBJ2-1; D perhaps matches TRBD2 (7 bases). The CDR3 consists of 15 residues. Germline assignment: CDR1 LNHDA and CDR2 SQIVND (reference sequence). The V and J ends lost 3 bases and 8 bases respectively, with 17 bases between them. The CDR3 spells CASSINPLGGDEQFF. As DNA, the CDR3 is TGTGCCAGTAGTATTAACCCTTTAGGGGGGGATGAGCAGTTCTTC.

CDR3 residues: CASSTSGRSYNEQFF. The CDR3 DNA is TGTGCCAGCAGCACGAGCGGGAGGTCCTACAATGAGCAGTTCTTC. The chain carries TRBV3-1 (or the pseudogene TRBV3-2) and TRBJ2-1; 9 bases line up with TRBD2. From germline, CDR1 is LGHDT and CDR2 YNNKEL (reference sequence). V was pared by 5 bases and J by 1 base, with 3 bases of the junction left unmatched. The length of the CDR3 is 15 residues.

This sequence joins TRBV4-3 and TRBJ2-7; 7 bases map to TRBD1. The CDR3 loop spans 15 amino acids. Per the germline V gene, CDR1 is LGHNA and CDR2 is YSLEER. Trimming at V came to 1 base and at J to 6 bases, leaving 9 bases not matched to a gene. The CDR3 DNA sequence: TGCGCCAGCAGCCAAGCCGCCACAGGGGTGGGCGAGCAGTACTTC. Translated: CASSQAATGVGEQYF.

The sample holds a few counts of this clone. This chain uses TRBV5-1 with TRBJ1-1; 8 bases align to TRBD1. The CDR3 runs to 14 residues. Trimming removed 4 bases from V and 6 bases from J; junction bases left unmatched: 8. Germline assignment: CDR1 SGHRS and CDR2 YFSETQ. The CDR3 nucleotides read TGCGCCAGCAGCACAGGGACAGGAAATGCTGAAGCTTTCTTT. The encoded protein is CASSTGTGNAEAFF.

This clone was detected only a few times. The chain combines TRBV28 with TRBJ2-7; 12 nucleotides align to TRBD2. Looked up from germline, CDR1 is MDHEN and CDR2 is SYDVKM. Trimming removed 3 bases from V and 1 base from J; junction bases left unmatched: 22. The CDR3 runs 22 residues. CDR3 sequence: CASSLLGVSFTTSGSLSYEQYF. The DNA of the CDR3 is TGTGCCAGCAGTTTGTTGGGGGTAAGCTTTACGACTAGCGGGAGTTTGTCCTACGAGCAGTACTTC. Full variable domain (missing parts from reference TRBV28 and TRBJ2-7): DVKVTQSSRYLVKRTGEKVFLECVQDMDHENMFWYRQDPGLGLRLIYFSYDVKMKEKGDIPEGYSVSREKKERFSLILESASTNQTSMYLCASSLLGVSFTTSGSLSYEQYFGPGTRLTVT.

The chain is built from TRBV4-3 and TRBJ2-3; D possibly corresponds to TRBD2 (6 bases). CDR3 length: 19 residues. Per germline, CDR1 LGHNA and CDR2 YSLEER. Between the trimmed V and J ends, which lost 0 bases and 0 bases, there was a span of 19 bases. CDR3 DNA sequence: TGCGCCAGCAGCCAAGATAAACCCGGTGGAGGGGCGAGCACAGATACGCAGTATTTT. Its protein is CASSQDKPGGGASTDTQYF.